This T cell receptor (beta chain) was identified in a study of T-cell reconstitution after alpha-beta-depleted transplantation in children. This clonotype was found many times. Antigen: not known. Molecular barcoding with unique molecular identifiers was used for the TCRbeta library. One entry per CDR3 protein, called by TCRdb with MiXCR from the PCR reads. The sample has 180,000 or so distinct CDR3 sequences, roughly 6% seen once. The study's findings and limits: Expanded graft clones, several hundred of them, were reportedly the source of alpha-beta T cells about two months after transplant.

This receptor was taken from a girl in the first two years of life with combined immunodeficiency, due to receive a stem cell transplant. The specimen comprised PBMCs, sampled before TCRalphabeta/CD19-depleted stem cell transplant.

The CDR3 DNA reads TGTGCCAGCAGCCCCGATGCGGTGTATGCAGGACTCACCGGGGAGCTGTTTTTT. Protein product: CASSPDAVYAGLTGELFF. The J gene is TRBJ2-2, the V gene TRBV9; perhaps TRBD2 as D (5 bases). Germline values: CDR1 SGDLS, CDR2 YYNGEE. Trimming removed 4 bases from V and 4 bases from J, with 23 bases in between. This CDR3 is built from 18 residues.